This T cell receptor beta chain was recovered during a study of blood T cell repertoires in COVID-19 (dated by TCRdb to about 2020). Broadly, across the study: The collaborator samples originated in the United States, Italy and Spain and spanned the acute and convalescent phases of COVID-19. The prospective study material was composed of cDNA or gDNA derived from T cells, B-cell-depleted T cells, or PBMCs. Subjects who had been exposed to COVID-19, were actively infected with it, or had recovered from it provided the deeply sampled blood TCRbeta repertoires that made up the dataset. The repertoires were made available in a free public database intended to serve as a resource for research on the immune response to SARS-CoV-2. The samples were drawn from two sources: the first 160 participants of the ongoing ImmuneRACE study, and some 1,300 subjects contributed by 6 global collaborators. Sample metadata almost always included a de-identified subject ID, COVID-19 status, age in years and sex. HLA class I and class II types, where available, came from metadata supplied by the sample provider rather than from assay-based typing.

Enrolling through a virtual design, the prospective study's participants ranged in age from roughly 18 to 89 years and lived across 24 United States geographic areas. To assign participants to cohorts, the prospective study relied on clinical history that participants themselves reported in a screening survey and a study questionnaire. Recovered participants in ImmuneRACE Cohort 3 were defined by two consecutive negative NP/OP PCR tests, clearance by a healthcare professional, or resolution of symptoms. In the prospective study, mobile phlebotomists collected whole blood, serum and a nasopharyngeal or oropharyngeal swab from each participant. Over an approximately 2-month period, participants in the prospective study had the option of providing additional blood draws and questionnaires. Before DNA extraction, blood samples from the prospective study were shipped at room temperature or frozen. What the research found in general, with its limitations: Clinical and demographic metadata were provided uncurated, with the amount varying by source and participant.

According to the germline V gene, CDR1 reads MNHEY and CDR2 reads SVGAGI. V and J are trimmed by 2 bases and 6 bases, and the gene matches miss 4 bases of the junction. Including the terminal cysteine and phenylalanine, the CDR3 comprises 14 residues. The retained sequence is limited to the CDR3, 42 bases, with the frame set at the first base. As to this clone: The antigen it binds to is not known. No base qualities exist here, and no much larger clone lies one base off it.

The immunoSEQ Assay, a bias-controlled multiplex PCR, was used to amplify TCRbeta CDR3 regions from genomic DNA. Per the authors' processing: The number of nucleated cells in each sample was estimated by amplification of reference gene primers within the assay. Sequence reads were collapsed and filtered to measure the absolute abundance of every unique TCRbeta CDR3 rearrangement. Productive Simpson clonality was computed per sample as the square root of Simpson's diversity index over productive rearrangements. Not all clones reach the TCRdb copy of this immuneACCESS table, which keeps in-frame sequences only. Checked studies attribute under half of the gap to unresolved V genes and leave the rest unexplained. For V, J and clone size, that table is used; D and trimming come from the DNA. The sample has about 400,000 clones on record, roughly nine tenths of them singletons. The ten most abundant clones make up about 1.8% of the sample.

Sequencing was done on a sample of PBMCs or T cells enriched from blood (not recorded which). The sequence is built from TRBV6-5 and TRBJ1-2; 9 bases in between match TRBD1. The receptor comes from a woman between 25 and 40 years old who had recovered from COVID-19. The nucleotides are TGTGCCAGCAGTTACCAGGGACAGGGTAATGGCTACACCTTC. It translates to CASSYQGQGNGYTF.